This TCR beta chain is drawn from a study of Ad26.COV2.S vaccination and SARS-CoV-2 variants. This CDR3 contains 13 residues. Germline CDR1 is LNHDA and CDR2 is SQIVND (reference sequence). Trimming left V 5 bases short and J 4 bases short, with 11 bases between. TCRdb's copy holds only in-frame clones and misses some; the assay was immunoSEQ multiplex PCR. The sample yields hundreds of thousands of clones, around 92% seen once. Treatment: around 19 received Ad26.COV2.S at low or high dose, single or two shots; about 5 received placebo; per-sample allocation not given. Each sample was drawn 63 days after the first injection (of vaccine or placebo). On this clone itself: The sample contains more than one DNA sequence encoding this CDR3.

The origin of this receptor is a person aged 18-60 years who received the Ad26.COV2.S COVID-19 vaccine or a placebo. The sequencing here drew on peripheral blood, taken in a trial of Ad26.COV2.S vaccine versus placebo. The chain couples TRBV19 to TRBJ1-2, with D unclear. The CDR3 sequence is CASSARGAYGYTF. CDR3 bases: TGTGCCAGTAGTGCGCGGGGAGCCTATGGCTACACCTTC.